Presented here are 19 T cell receptor beta chains from one specimen sequenced in a study of OX40 agonist ivuxolimab in advanced cancers. Receptors were amplified or captured by the immunoSEQ multiplex PCR assay. This is the immuneACCESS table as TCRdb keeps it, with only in-frame sequences that have V and J called. A part of the clones is gone; compared with another copy, unresolved V genes explain less than half, and the rest is unexplained. The sample yields fewer than 70,000 clones; around 84% were counted once. Together, the top ten hold 1.5% to 2% of the sample. Sequenced here: CD4+ or CD8+ T cells sorted from blood, sampled in a trial of the OX40 agonist ivuxolimab. These receptors were obtained from an adult with an advanced solid tumor such as melanoma, head and neck, liver or kidney cancer.

This sequence joins TRBV5-1 and TRBJ2-7; weak D call: TRBD1 (5 bases). Germline assignment: CDR1 SGHRS and CDR2 YFSETQ. The germline V and J ends were trimmed by 0 bases and 3 bases, with 10 bases remaining between them. The CDR3 sequence is 14 residues long. CDR3 sequence (DNA): TGCGCCAGCAGCTTGGCCTGGGGCGACTACGAGCAGTACTTC. Protein: CASSLAWGDYEQYF.

This clone was observed once. The chain links TRBV5-4 to TRBJ2-1, with 9 bases lining up with TRBD2. The V gene's germline CDR1 is SGHNT and CDR2 YYREEE (reference sequence). With 4 bases clipped from V and 7 bases from J, the junction kept 12 bases outside the gene matches. This CDR3 contains 16 residues. The CDR3 DNA reads TGTGCCAGCAGCCCTGGGCTGGCTAGCGGGATGAATGAGCAGTTCTTC. Translated: CASSPGLASGMNEQFF. The entire variable domain, with the rest obtained from reference TRBV5-4 and TRBJ2-1, is as follows: ETGVTQSPTHLIKTRGQQVTLRCSSQSGHNTVSWYQQALGQGPQFIFQYYREEENGRGNFPPRFSGLQFPNYSSELNVNALELDDSALYLCASSPGLASGMNEQFFGPGTRLTVL.

The V call is TRBV5-6, the J call TRBJ2-7; D may be TRBD2 (5 bases). The CDR3 loop spans 12 amino acids. Trimming removed 1 base at V and 6 bases at J, with 8 bases between. The germline gives CDR1 SGHDT, CDR2 YYEEEE. CDR3 loop: CASSLMRAEQYF. Written as DNA, the CDR3 is TGTGCCAGCAGCTTGATGAGGGCCGAGCAGTACTTC.

The rearrangement joins TRBV10-2 to TRBJ2-3, with 7 bases aligning to TRBD2. Losses at the gene ends were 7 bases for V and 0 bases for J; bases not matched to a gene: 7. CDR1 and CDR2 (germline): WSHSY, SAAADI. The CDR3 totals 15 residues. The CDR3 nucleotides read TGCGCCAGCAACGAACCTAGCGGAAGCACAGATACGCAGTATTTT. Amino acids: CASNEPSGSTDTQYF.

The V gene is TRBV11-3, the J gene TRBJ2-3; 10 nucleotides align to TRBD2. Germline V gene data show CDR1 as SGHNT and CDR2 as YENEEA. The J segment lost 6 bases and the V segment lost 1 base, leaving 7 bases of the junction unmatched. The CDR3 runs 16 residues. CDR3 in DNA: TGTGCCAGCAGCTTAGGACGGCTAGCGGGAGTGGATACGCAGTATTTT. Translating it yields CASSLGRLAGVDTQYF.

The chain recombines TRBV29-1 with TRBJ2-1; D ambiguous. The CDR3 runs to 12 residues. Germline CDR1 is SQVTM and CDR2 is ANQGSEA. Deletions cut 2 bases from V and 15 bases from J, with 17 bases between. Written as DNA, the CDR3 is TGCAGCGTTGAACTACCATCCGGTTCATCGTTCTTC. This codes for CSVELPSGSSFF.

The chain is built from TRBV18 and TRBJ2-7; 7 nucleotides match TRBD1. The junction had 8 bases not matched to a gene; V was cut back by 3 bases and J by 3 bases. Germline loops: CDR1 KGHSH, CDR2 LQKENI. The CDR3 is 15 residues long. CDR3 protein: CASSPGTATLYEQYF. The CDR3 DNA reads as TGTGCCAGCTCACCCGGGACAGCCACCCTCTACGAGCAGTACTTC. The entire variable domain, with the rest obtained from reference TRBV18 and TRBJ2-7, is as follows: NAGVMQNPRHLVRRRGQEARLRCSPMKGHSHVYWYRQLPEEGLKFMVYLQKENIIDESGMPKERFSAEFPKEGPSILRIQQVVRGDSAAYFCASSPGTATLYEQYFGPGTRLTVT.

The gene calls are TRBV5-1 and TRBJ2-1; 10 bases align to TRBD2. The CDR3 spans 17 residues. The V gene end was trimmed by 4 bases and the J gene end by 0 bases; junction bases not matched to a gene: 7. Looked up from germline, CDR1 is SGHRS and CDR2 is YFSETQ. Written as DNA, the CDR3 is TGCGCCAGCAGCCTCGGACTAGCGGAGAGCTCCTACAATGAGCAGTTCTTC. This codes for CASSLGLAESSYNEQFF.

This sequence joins TRBV27 and TRBJ2-3; 7 bases match TRBD2. This CDR3 is built from 16 residues. V lost 2 bases and J lost 5; bases outside the gene matches: 10. CDR1 and CDR2 from the germline V gene are MNHEY and SMNVEV (reference sequence). DNA for the CDR3: TGTGCCAGCAGTTTAACGATCACGGGGGGAGAAGATACGCAGTATTTT. Its protein product is CASSLTITGGEDTQYF.

This rearrangement joins TRBV5-1 to TRBJ2-2; TRBD2 is a possible D gene (5 bases). Germline-derived CDR1 and CDR2 are SGHRS and YFSETQ. This CDR3 has 14 amino acids. V gave up 4 bases and J gave up 5 bases, with 12 bases separating them. The CDR3 sequence: CASSTGSLTGELFF. In DNA form, the CDR3 reads TGCGCCAGCAGCACGGGATCCCTGACCGGGGAGCTGTTTTTT.

This clone has just a few counts. The CDR3 loop reads CATEGHRGSYTF. The CDR3 DNA reads TGTGCCACCGAAGGACATCGCGGGAGCTACACCTTC. The chain uses TRBV15 and TRBJ1-2; D perhaps matches TRBD1 (5 bases). The CDR3 has 12 residues. Between the trimmed V and J ends, which lost 8 bases and 9 bases, there was a span of 16 bases. The germline V gene has CDR1 LNHNV and CDR2 YYDKDF (reference sequence).

The CDR3 protein is CASSAARGFEETQYF. Here the CDR3 DNA reads TGTGCCAGCAGTGCTGCCAGGGGGTTTGAAGAGACCCAGTACTTC. The V gene is TRBV28, the J gene TRBJ2-5, with 7 bases identical to TRBD1. The CDR3 runs 15 residues. The germline gives CDR1 MDHEN, CDR2 SYDVKM. V was pared by 5 bases and J by 3 bases, with 9 bases of the junction left unmatched.

This clone was found once. The identical CDR3 is also encoded by other nucleotide sequences in the sample. V is TRBV28 and J is TRBJ1-2; 7 nucleotides match TRBD1. The CDR3 extends over 13 amino acids. The germline gives CDR1 MDHEN, CDR2 SYDVKM. V was pared by 5 bases and J by 4 bases, with 4 bases of the junction left unmatched. The CDR3 sequence: CASSRDSFYGYTF. In nucleotides, the CDR3 is TGTGCCAGCAGTAGGGACAGCTTCTATGGCTACACCTTC.

This chain joins TRBV27 and TRBJ2-3; TRBD2 agrees at 7 bases. The CDR3 extends over 14 amino acids. V gave up 3 bases and J gave up 5 bases; unmatched junction bases: 5. The germline V gene has CDR1 MNHEY and CDR2 SMNVEV (reference sequence). The CDR3 DNA follows: TGTGCCAGCAGTTTTTGGGAGGGAAGAGATACGCAGTATTTT. This gives the protein CASSFWEGRDTQYF.

This rearrangement joins TRBV28 to TRBJ2-1, with D unresolved. Germline V gene lookup returns CDR1 MDHEN and CDR2 SYDVKM. V dropped 5 bases and J dropped 5 bases, with 4 bases sitting between them. CDR3 length: 11 residues. The CDR3 coding sequence is TGTGCCAGCAGTATAAACAATGAGCAGTTCTTC. It specifies CASSINNEQFF.

This chain joins TRBV18 and TRBJ1-1; possibly TRBD1 for D (5 bases). Germline V gene data show CDR1 as KGHSH and CDR2 as LQKENI. V lost 4 bases, J lost 4 bases, and 25 bases lay in between. The CDR3 covers 18 residues. CDR3 region: CASSLLRGPREGGTEAFF. Written as DNA, the CDR3 is TGTGCCAGCTCACTTCTCCGGGGCCCCCGGGAGGGTGGCACTGAAGCTTTCTTT.

The chain links TRBV6-4 to TRBJ2-3; 9 bases line up with TRBD2. CDR3 size: 14 residues. Losses at the gene ends were 6 bases for V and 8 bases for J; bases not matched to a gene: 9. Germline V gives CDR1 MRHNA, CDR2 SNTAGT. The CDR3 coding sequence is TGTGCCAGCAGAGCGACTAGCGGAGGCGGTACGCAGTATTTT. Protein product: CASRATSGGGTQYF.

V usage is TRBV6-4 and J usage is TRBJ2-2; D ambiguous. The V and J ends lost 4 bases and 7 bases respectively, with 10 bases between them. This CDR3 has 13 residues. Germline-derived CDR1 and CDR2 are MRHNA and SNTAGT. The CDR3 region has the DNA TGTGCCAGCAGTGCCTTAGAAGGCGGGGAGCTGTTTTTT. Its protein is CASSALEGGELFF.

The chain combines TRBV10-3 with TRBJ1-1, with 9 bases matching TRBD1. Germline CDR1 and CDR2: ENHRY and SYGVKD. V lost 2 bases, J lost 3 bases, and 4 bases stayed unmatched. The CDR3 spans 15 residues. As DNA, the CDR3 is TGTGCCATCAGTGAGAGGAGACAGGGGGACACTGAAGCTTTCTTT. Translated, it gives CAISERRQGDTEAFF.